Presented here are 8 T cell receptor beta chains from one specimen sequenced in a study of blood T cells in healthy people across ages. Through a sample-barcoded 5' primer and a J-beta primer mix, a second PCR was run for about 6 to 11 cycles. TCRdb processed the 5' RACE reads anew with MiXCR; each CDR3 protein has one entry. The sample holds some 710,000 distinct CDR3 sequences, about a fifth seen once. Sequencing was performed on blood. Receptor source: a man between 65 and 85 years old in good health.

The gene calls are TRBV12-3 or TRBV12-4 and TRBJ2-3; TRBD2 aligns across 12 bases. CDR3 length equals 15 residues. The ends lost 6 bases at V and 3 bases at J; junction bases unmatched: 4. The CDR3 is CASSFTSGRTDTQYF. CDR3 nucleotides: TGTGCCAGCAGCTTTACTAGCGGGAGGACAGATACGCAGTATTTT.

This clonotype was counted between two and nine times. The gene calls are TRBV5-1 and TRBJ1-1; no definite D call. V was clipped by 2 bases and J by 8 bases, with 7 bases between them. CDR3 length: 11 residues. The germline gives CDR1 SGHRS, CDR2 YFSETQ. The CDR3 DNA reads TGCGCCAGCAGCTTCGGGTACGAAGCTTTCTTT. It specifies CASSFGYEAFF.

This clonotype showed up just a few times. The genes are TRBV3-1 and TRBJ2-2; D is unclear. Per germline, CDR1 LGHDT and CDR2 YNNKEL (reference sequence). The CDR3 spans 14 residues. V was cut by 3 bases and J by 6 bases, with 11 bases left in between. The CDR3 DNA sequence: TGTGCCAGCAGCCAGACTGAAGGGTCCGGGGAGCTGTTTTTT. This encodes CASSQTEGSGELFF. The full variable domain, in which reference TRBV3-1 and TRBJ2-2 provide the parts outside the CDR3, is DTAVSQTPKYLVTQMGNDKSIKCEQNLGHDTMYWYKQDSKKFLKIMFSYNNKELIINETVPNRFSPKSPDKAHLNLHINSLELGDSAVYFCASSQTEGSGELFFGEGSRLTVL.

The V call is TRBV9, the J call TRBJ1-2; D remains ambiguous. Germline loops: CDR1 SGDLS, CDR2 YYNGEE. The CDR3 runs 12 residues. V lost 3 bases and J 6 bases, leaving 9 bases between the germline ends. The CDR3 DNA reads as TGTGCCAGCAGCGCGGGTAGGGATGGCTACACCTTC. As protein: CASSAGRDGYTF.

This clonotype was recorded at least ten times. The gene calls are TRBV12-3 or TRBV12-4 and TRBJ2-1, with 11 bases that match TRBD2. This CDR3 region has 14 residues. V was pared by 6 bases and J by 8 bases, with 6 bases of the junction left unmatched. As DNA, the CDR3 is TGTGCCAGCAGGCTAGCGGGGGGTACCGATGAGCAGTTCTTC. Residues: CASRLAGGTDEQFF.

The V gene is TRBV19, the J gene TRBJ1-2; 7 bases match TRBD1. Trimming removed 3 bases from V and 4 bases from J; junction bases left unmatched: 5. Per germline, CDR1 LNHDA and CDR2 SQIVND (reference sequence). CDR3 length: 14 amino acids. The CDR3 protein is CASSILNRGYGYTF. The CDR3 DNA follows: TGTGCCAGTAGTATTTTGAACAGGGGCTATGGCTACACCTTC. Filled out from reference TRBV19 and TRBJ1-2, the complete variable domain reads DGGITQSPKYLFRKEGQNVTLSCEQNLNHDAMYWYRQDPGQGLRLIYYSQIVNDFQKGDIAEGYSVSREKKESFPLTVTSAQKNPTAFYLCASSILNRGYGYTFGSGTRLTVV.

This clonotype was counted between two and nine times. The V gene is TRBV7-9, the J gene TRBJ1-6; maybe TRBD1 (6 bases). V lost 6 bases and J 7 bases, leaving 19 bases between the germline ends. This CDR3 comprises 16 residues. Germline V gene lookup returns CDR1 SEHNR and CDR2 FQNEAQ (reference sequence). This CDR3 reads CASSPSAGAQNSPLHF. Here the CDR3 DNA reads TGTGCCAGCAGTCCCTCCGCAGGGGCGCAGAATTCACCCCTCCACTTT.

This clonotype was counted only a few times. The CDR3 region has the DNA TGTGCCAGCTCACCAGGGGGCTATGAAAAACTGTTTTTT. It yields the protein CASSPGGYEKLFF. The chain links TRBV18 to TRBJ1-4; TRBD1 is a possible D gene (6 bases). Germline values: CDR1 KGHSH, CDR2 LQKENI. This CDR3 has 13 residues. V was pared by 2 bases and J by 6 bases, with 7 bases between.